The rows below give T cell receptor beta chains drawn from one sample of a study of EBV T-cell therapy then PD-1 blockade in nasopharyngeal carcinoma. Sequencing was performed with immunoSEQ multiplex PCR; in TCRdb, only in-frame clones are kept and a portion is missing. Among some 19,000 clones listed, roughly 84% were seen once. For these TCRs, the target antigens are not known. The sample here was CD8+ T cells from blood, taken around day 30 from a patient whose treatment included autologous EBV-specific T cells and nivolumab. The receptors shown here come from a man in his forties with nasopharyngeal carcinoma. The CDR3 runs from the conserved cysteine through the conserved F or W. A D gene is named only where the DNA matches it firmly. Size is omitted from some rows. Given values are once, few, many or a class for expanded clones.

>.|15|TRBV6-4|TRBJ2-3|.
TGTGCCAGCAGTGCCGTCGCGGGGAGCACAGATACGCAGTATTTT
CASSAVAGSTDTQYF
>medium-sized|14|TRBV5-8|TRBJ2-7|.
TGTGCCAGCGGACTACAGGGGCCCTCCCACGAGCAGTACTTC
CASGLQGPSHEQYF
>.|17|TRBV19|TRBJ2-1|TRBD1
TGTGCCAGTAGTATAGGGGTGGGGACAGGCTCCTACAATGAGCAGTTCTTC
CASSIGVGTGSYNEQFF
>.|13|TRBV3-1/TRBV3-2|TRBJ1-4|.
TGTGCCAGCAGCCAATTCCGCGAGGAAAAACTGTTTTTT
CASSQFREEKLFF
>.|16|TRBV3-1/TRBV3-2|TRBJ2-2|TRBD1
TGTGCCAGCAGCCACGTGGGACAGGGGATGGGCGGGGAGCTGTTTTTT
CASSHVGQGMGGELFF
>few|15|TRBV15|TRBJ1-4|.
TGTGCCACCAGATCAGGTCGGGGTGATAATGAAAAACTGTTTTTT
CATRSGRGDNEKLFF
>.|18|TRBV3-1/TRBV3-2|TRBJ2-3|TRBD2
TGTGCCAGCAGCCAATTACCACTAGCGGGGTATAGCACAGATACGCAGTATTTT
CASSQLPLAGYSTDTQYF
>once|11|TRBV29-1|TRBJ2-7|TRBD1
TGCAGCGTGAACAGGGGGCTTGAGCAGTACTTC
CSVNRGLEQYF
>.|14|TRBV4-1|TRBJ2-5|.
TGCGCCAGCAGCCAGGCCCAGGAGCAAGAGACCCAGTACTTC
CASSQAQEQETQYF
>.|12|TRBV12-3/TRBV12-4|TRBJ2-7|.
TGTGCCAGCAGTTTCGACACCTACGAGCAGTACTTC
CASSFDTYEQYF
>.|19|TRBV4-3|TRBJ2-5|.
TGCGCCAGCAGCCAAGAAGTGGCCGGTGAGGGGGGCCTACAAGAGACCCAGTACTTC
CASSQEVAGEGGLQETQYF
>.|16|TRBV5-1|TRBJ1-3|TRBD1
TGCGCCAGCAGCTTGAGTACAGGGGCTAGGAGGAACACCATATATTTT
CASSLSTGARRNTIYF
>.|17|TRBV27|TRBJ2-7|.
TGTGCCAGCAGCCGGGGACGGGGTTCGGGGGTGTCCTACGAGCAGTACTTC
CASSRGRGSGVSYEQYF